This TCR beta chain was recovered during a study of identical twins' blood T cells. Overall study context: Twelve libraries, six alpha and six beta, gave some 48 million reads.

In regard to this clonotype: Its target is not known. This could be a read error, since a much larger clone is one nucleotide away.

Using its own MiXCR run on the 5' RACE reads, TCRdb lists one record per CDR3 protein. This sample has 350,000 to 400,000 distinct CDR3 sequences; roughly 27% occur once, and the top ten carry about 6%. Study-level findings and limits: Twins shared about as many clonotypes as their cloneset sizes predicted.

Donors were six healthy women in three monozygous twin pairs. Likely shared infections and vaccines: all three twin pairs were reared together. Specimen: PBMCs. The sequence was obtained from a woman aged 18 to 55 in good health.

The CDR3 DNA is TGTGCCAGCAGCTCCCGGGACGGAAATCCACCCCTCCACTTT. It specifies CASSSRDGNPPLHF. The chain combines TRBV7-2 with TRBJ1-6, with TRBD1 as a possible D gene (5 bases). With 4 bases removed from V and 11 bases from J, the gap between germline ends came to 15 bases. Germline lookup yields CDR1 SGHTA and CDR2 FQGNSA. The CDR3 loop spans 14 amino acids.